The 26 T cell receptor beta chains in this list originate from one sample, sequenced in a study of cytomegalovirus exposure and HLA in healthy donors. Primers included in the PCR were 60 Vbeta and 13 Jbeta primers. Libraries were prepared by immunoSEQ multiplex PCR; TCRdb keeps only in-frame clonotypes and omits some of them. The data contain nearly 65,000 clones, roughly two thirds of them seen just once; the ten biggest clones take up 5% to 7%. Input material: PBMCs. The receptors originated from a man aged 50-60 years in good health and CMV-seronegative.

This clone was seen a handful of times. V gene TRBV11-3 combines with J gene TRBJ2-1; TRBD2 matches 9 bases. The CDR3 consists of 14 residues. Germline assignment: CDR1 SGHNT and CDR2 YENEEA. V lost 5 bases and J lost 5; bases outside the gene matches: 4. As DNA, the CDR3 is TGTGCCAGCAGCCCCCAGCGGGGGGACAATGAGCAGTTCTTC. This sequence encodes CASSPQRGDNEQFF.

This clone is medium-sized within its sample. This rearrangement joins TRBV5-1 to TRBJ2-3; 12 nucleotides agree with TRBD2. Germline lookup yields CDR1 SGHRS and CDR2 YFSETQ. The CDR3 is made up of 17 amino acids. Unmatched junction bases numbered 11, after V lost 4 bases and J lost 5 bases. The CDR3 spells CASSQRTSGAVGDTQYF. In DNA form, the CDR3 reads TGCGCCAGCAGCCAACGGACTAGCGGGGCCGTGGGAGATACGCAGTATTTT. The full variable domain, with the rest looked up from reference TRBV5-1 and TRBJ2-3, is KAGVTQTPRYLIKTRGQQVTLSCSPISGHRSVSWYQQTPGQGLQFLFEYFSETQRNKGNFPGRFSGRQFSNSRSEMNVSTLELGDSALYLCASSQRTSGAVGDTQYFGPGTRLTVL.

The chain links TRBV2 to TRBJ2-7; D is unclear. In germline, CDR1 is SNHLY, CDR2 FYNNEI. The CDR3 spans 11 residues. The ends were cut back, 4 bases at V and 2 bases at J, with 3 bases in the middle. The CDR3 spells CASSVTYEQYF. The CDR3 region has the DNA TGTGCCAGCAGTGTCACCTACGAGCAGTACTTC.

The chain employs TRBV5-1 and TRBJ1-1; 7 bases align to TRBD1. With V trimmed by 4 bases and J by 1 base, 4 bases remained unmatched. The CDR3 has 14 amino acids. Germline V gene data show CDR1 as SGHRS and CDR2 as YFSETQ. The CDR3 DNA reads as TGCGCCAGCAGCCTGGGACAGCAGAACACTGAAGCTTTCTTT. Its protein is CASSLGQQNTEAFF.

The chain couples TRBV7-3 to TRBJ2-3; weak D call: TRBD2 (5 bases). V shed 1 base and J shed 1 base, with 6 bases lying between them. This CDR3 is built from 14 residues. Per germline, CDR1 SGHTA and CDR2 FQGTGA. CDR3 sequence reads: CASSLSGRTDTQYF. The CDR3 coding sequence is TGTGCCAGCAGCTTAAGCGGGCGCACAGATACGCAGTATTTT. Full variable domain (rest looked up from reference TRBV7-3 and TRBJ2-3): GAGVSQTPSNKVTEKGKYVELRCDPISGHTALYWYRQSLGQGPEFLIYFQGTGAADDSGLPNDRFFAVRPEGSVSTLKIQRTERGDSAVYLCASSLSGRTDTQYFGPGTRLTVL.

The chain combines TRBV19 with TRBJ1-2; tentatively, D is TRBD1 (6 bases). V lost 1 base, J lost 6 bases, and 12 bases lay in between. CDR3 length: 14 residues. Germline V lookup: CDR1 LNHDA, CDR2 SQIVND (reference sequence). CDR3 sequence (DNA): TGTGCCAGTAGTATAGCCAGGGGAAATAATGGCTACACCTTC. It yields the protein CASSIARGNNGYTF.

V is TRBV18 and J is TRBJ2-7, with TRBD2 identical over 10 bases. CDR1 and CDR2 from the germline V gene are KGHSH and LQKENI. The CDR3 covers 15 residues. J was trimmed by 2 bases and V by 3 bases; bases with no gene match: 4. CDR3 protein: CASSPPSGGTYEQYF. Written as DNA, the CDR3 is TGTGCCAGCTCACCTCCTAGCGGGGGCACCTACGAGCAGTACTTC. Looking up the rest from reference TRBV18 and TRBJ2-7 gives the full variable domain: NAGVMQNPRHLVRRRGQEARLRCSPMKGHSHVYWYRQLPEEGLKFMVYLQKENIIDESGMPKERFSAEFPKEGPSILRIQQVVRGDSAAYFCASSPPSGGTYEQYFGPGTRLTVT.

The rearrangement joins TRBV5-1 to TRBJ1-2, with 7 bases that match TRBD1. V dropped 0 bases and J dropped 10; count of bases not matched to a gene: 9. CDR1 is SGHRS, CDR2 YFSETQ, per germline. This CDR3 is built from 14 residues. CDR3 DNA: TGCGCCAGCAGCTTGGGACACGACAGGGCCGACTACACCTTC. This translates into CASSLGHDRADYTF.

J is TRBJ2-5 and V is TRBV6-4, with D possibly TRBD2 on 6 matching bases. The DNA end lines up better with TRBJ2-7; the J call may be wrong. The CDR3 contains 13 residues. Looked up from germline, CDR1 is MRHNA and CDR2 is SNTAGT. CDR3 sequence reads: CASSRGIDNEQYF. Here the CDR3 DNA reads TGTGCCAGCAGTCGGGGGATAGACAACGAGCAGTACTTC.

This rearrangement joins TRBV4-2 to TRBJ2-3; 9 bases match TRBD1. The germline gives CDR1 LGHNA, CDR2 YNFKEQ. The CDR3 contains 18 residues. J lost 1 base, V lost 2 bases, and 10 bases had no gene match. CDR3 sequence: CASSQTTGGAGGTDTQYF. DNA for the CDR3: TGTGCCAGCAGCCAAACTACAGGGGGCGCGGGAGGCACAGATACGCAGTATTTT.

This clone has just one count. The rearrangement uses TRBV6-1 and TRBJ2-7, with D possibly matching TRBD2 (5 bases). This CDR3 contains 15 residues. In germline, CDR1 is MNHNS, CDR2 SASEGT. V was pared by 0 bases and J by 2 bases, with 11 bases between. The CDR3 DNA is TGTGCCAGCAGTGAAGCGCCGGGGTGGACCTACGAGCAGTACTTC. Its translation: CASSEAPGWTYEQYF.

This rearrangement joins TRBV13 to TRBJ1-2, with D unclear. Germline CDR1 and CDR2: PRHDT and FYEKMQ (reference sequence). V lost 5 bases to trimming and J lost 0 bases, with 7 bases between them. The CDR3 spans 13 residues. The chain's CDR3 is CASSAGSNYGYTF. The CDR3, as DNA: TGTGCCAGCAGCGCCGGGTCTAACTATGGCTACACCTTC.

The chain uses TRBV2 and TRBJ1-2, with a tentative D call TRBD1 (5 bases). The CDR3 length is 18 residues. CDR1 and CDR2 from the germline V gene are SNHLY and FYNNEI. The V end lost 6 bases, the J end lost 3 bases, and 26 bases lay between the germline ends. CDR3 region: CASSGISRGGLPYYGYTF. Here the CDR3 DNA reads TGTGCCAGCAGCGGGATTTCCCGTGGGGGACTGCCTTACTATGGCTACACCTTC. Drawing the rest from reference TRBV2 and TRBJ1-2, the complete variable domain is EPEVTQTPSHQVTQMGQEVILRCVPISNHLYFYWYRQILGQKVEFLVSFYNNEISEKSEIFDDQFSVERPDGSNFTLKIRSTKLEDSAMYFCASSGISRGGLPYYGYTFGSGTRLTVV.

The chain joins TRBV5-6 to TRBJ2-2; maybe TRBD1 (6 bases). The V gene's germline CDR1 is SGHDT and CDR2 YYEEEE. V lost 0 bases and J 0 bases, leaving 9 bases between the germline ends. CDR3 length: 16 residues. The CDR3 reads CASSLGAGANTGELFF. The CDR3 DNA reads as TGTGCCAGCAGCTTGGGGGCAGGGGCGAACACCGGGGAGCTGTTTTTT.

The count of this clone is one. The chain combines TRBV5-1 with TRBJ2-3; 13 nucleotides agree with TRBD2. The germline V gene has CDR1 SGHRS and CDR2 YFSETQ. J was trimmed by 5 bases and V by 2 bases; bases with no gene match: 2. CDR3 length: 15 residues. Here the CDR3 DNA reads TGCGCCAGCAGCTTAAGGACTAGCGGGGGAGATACGCAGTATTTT. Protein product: CASSLRTSGGDTQYF.

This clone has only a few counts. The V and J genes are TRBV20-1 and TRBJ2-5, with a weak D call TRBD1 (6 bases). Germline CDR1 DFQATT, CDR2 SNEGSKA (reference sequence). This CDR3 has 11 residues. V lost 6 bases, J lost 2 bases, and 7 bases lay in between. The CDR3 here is CSAGTQETQYF. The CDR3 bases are TGCAGTGCCGGGACACAAGAGACCCAGTACTTC.

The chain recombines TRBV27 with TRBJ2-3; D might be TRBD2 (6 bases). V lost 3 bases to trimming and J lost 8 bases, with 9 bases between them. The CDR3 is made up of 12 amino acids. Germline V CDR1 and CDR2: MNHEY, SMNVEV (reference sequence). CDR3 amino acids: CASSLAGGTQYF. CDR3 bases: TGTGCCAGCAGTTTGGCCGGGGGTACGCAGTATTTT.

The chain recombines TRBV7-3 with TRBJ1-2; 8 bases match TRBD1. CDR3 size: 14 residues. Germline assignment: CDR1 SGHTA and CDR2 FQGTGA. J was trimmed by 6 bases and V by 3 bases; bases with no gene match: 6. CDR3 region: CASSFYRGFNGYTF. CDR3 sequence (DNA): TGTGCCAGCAGCTTTTACAGGGGGTTTAATGGCTACACCTTC.

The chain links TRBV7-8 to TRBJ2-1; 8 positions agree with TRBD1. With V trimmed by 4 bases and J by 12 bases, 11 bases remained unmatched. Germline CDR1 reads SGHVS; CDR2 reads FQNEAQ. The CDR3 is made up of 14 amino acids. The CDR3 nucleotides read TGTGCCAGCAGCTCCCACCTCGTTACAGGGGGGCAGTTCTTC. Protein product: CASSSHLVTGGQFF.

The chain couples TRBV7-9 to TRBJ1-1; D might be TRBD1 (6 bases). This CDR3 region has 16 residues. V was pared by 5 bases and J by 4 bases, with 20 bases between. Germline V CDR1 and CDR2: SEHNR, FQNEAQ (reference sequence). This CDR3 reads CASSPRQEMPRTEAFF. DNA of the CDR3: TGTGCCAGCAGCCCAAGACAGGAAATGCCGCGCACTGAAGCTTTCTTT.

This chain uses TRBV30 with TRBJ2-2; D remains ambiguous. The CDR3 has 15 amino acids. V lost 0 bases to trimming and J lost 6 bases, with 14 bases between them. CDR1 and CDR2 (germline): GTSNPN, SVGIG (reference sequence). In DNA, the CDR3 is TGTGCCTGGAGTGTAGCGCACGGCGCAGCCGGGGAGCTGTTTTTT. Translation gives CAWSVAHGAAGELFF.

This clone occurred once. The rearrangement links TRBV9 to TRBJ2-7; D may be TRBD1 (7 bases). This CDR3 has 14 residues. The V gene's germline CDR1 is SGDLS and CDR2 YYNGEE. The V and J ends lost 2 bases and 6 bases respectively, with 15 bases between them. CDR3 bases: TGTGCCAGCAGCGTGGGCGACAGGGAGGCCGAGCAGTACTTC. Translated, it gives CASSVGDREAEQYF. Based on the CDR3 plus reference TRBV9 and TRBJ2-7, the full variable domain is DSGVTQTPKHLITATGQRVTLRCSPRSGDLSVYWYQQSLDQGLQFLIQYYNGEERAKGNILERFSAQQFPDLHSELNLSSLELGDSALYFCASSVGDREAEQYFGPGTRLTVT.

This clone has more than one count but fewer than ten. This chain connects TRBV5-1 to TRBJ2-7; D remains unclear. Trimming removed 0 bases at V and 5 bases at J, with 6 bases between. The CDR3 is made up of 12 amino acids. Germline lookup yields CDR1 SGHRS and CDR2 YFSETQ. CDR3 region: CASSLELDEQYF. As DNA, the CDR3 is TGCGCCAGCAGCTTGGAGCTCGACGAGCAGTACTTC.

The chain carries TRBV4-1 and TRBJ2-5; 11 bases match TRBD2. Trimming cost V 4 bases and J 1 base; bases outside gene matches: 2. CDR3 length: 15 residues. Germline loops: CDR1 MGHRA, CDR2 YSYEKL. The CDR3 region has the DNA TGCGCCAGCAGCCGACTAGCGGGGACCCAAGAGACCCAGTACTTC. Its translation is CASSRLAGTQETQYF.

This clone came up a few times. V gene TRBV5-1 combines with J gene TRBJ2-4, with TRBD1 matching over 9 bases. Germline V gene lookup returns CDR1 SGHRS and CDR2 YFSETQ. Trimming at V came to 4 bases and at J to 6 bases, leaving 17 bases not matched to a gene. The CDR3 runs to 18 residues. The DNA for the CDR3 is TGCGCCAGCAGCCGGCTGCACCGGGACAGGGTAGTGAGAAACATTCAGTACTTC. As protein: CASSRLHRDRVVRNIQYF.

CDR3 in amino acids: CASSSWGGSNYGYTF. The CDR3, as DNA: TGCGCCAGCAGCTCCTGGGGGGGATCTAACTATGGCTACACCTTC. The chain joins TRBV5-1 to TRBJ1-2, with D perhaps matching TRBD1 (5 bases). This CDR3 spans 15 amino acids. Germline assignment: CDR1 SGHRS and CDR2 YFSETQ. V was trimmed by 3 bases and J by 0 bases, leaving 12 bases between them. Supplemented by reference TRBV5-1 and TRBJ1-2, the full variable domain reads KAGVTQTPRYLIKTRGQQVTLSCSPISGHRSVSWYQQTPGQGLQFLFEYFSETQRNKGNFPGRFSGRQFSNSRSEMNVSTLELGDSALYLCASSSWGGSNYGYTFGSGTRLTVV.